These 7 T cell receptor beta chains were sequenced from one sample in a study of identical twins. From the 5' RACE reads, TCRdb called clonotypes with MiXCR, one entry per CDR3 protein. Of roughly 720,000 distinct CDR3 sequences listed, about 20% are singletons. The same specimen was also included in a second study, on T cells expressing NK-cell markers.

Sample: PBMCs. These receptors originate from a woman younger than 30 in good health.

This clonotype has at least ten counts. The V gene is TRBV12-3 or TRBV12-4, the J gene TRBJ2-7; 14 bases agree with TRBD2. The V and J ends lost 5 bases and 3 bases, in that order; junction bases with no gene match: 3. The CDR3 has 15 residues. CDR3 bases: TGTGCCAGCAGTAAAGGGACTAGCGGGGGCTACGAGCAGTACTTC. Its translation is CASSKGTSGGYEQYF.

The CDR3 coding sequence is TGCGCCAGCAGCCCGAGGGGAAAGGACACCGGGGAGCTGTTTTTT. The encoded protein is CASSPRGKDTGELFF. The chain carries TRBV5-1 and TRBJ2-2; possibly TRBD1 or TRBD2 for D (5 bases each). Germline CDR1 reads SGHRS; CDR2 reads YFSETQ. This CDR3 has 15 amino acids. V shed 4 bases and J shed 3 bases, with 13 bases lying between them.

This clonotype appeared a few times. V gene TRBV29-1 combines with J gene TRBJ2-6, with D perhaps TRBD1 (5 bases). This CDR3 has 19 residues. V was cut by 2 bases and J by 1 base, with 21 bases left in between. Germline CDR1 is SQVTM and CDR2 is ANQGSEA. In DNA, the CDR3 is TGCAGCGTTGAAAAGGCTGCAGGGTGGGGATCGTCTGGGGCCAACGTCCTGACTTTC. It yields the protein CSVEKAAGWGSSGANVLTF. The variable domain in full, with the rest retrieved from reference TRBV29-1 and TRBJ2-6, is SAVISQKPSRDICQRGTSLTIQCQVDSQVTMMFWYRQQPGQSLTLIATANQGSEATYESGFVIDKFPISRPNLTFSTLTVSNMSPEDSSIYLCSVEKAAGWGSSGANVLTFGAGSRLTVL.

The chain has TRBV9 and TRBJ2-3; 13 bases fit TRBD2. Germline CDR1 and CDR2: SGDLS and YYNGEE. This CDR3 region has 15 residues. J lost 7 bases, V lost 3 bases, and 5 bases had no gene match. The CDR3 coding sequence is TGTGCCAGCAGCGCACGGACTAGCGGGAGTAATACGCAGTATTTT. Translating gives CASSARTSGSNTQYF.

The chain carries TRBV24-1 and TRBJ2-1, with D perhaps given as TRBD1 or TRBD2 (5 bases each). The germline V and J ends were trimmed by 4 bases and 8 bases, with 23 bases remaining between them. The CDR3 spans 17 residues. The germline V gene encodes CDR1 KGHDR and CDR2 SFDVKD. CDR3 DNA sequence: TGTGCCACCAGTGACCAGGGACCTAATGACAGATATGATGAGCAGTTCTTC. The encoded protein is CATSDQGPNDRYDEQFF.

This sequence joins TRBV9 and TRBJ2-1; 9 nucleotides line up with TRBD2. Per germline, CDR1 SGDLS and CDR2 YYNGEE. J lost 3 bases, V lost 1 base, and 2 bases had no gene match. This CDR3 contains 15 residues. CDR3 DNA sequence: TGTGCCAGCAGCGTACTACTAGCGGGCTACAATGAGCAGTTCTTC. This gives the protein CASSVLLAGYNEQFF.

Only a few counts were recorded for this clonotype. This rearrangement joins TRBV27 to TRBJ2-3, with D possibly being TRBD2 (6 bases). The CDR3 consists of 14 residues. V lost 8 bases to trimming and J lost 0 bases, with 12 bases between them. Germline assignment: CDR1 MNHEY and CDR2 SMNVEV (reference sequence). For the CDR3, the DNA is TGTGCCAGCTGGAGGGCACCTAGCACAGATACGCAGTATTTT. Translation: CASWRAPSTDTQYF.